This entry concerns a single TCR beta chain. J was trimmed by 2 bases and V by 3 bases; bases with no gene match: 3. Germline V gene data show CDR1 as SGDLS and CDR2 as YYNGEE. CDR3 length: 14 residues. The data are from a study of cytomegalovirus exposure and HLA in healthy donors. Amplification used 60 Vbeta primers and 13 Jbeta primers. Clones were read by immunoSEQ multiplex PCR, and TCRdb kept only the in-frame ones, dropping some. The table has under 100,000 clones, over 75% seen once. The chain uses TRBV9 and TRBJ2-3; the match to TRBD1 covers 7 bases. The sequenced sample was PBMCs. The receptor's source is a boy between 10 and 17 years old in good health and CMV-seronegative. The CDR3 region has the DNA TGTGCCAGCAGCGAACAGGGGTCCACAGATACGCAGTATTTT. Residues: CASSEQGSTDTQYF. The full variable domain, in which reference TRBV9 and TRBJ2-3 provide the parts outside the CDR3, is DSGVTQTPKHLITATGQRVTLRCSPRSGDLSVYWYQQSLDQGLQFLIQYYNGEERAKGNILERFSAQQFPDLHSELNLSSLELGDSALYFCASSEQGSTDTQYFGPGTRLTVL.